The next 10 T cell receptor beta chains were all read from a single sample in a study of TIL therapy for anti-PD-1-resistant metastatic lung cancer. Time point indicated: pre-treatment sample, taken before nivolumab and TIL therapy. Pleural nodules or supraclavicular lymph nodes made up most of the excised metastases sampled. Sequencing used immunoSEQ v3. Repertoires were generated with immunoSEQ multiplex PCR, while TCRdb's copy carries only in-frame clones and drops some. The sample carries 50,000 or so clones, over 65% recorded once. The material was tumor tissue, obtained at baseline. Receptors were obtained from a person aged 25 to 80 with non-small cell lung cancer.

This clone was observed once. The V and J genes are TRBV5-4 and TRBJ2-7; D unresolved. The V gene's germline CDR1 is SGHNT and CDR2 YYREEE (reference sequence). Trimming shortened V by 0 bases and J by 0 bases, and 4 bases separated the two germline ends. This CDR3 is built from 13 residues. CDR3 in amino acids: CASSLESSYEQYF. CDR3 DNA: TGTGCCAGCAGCTTGGAGAGCTCCTACGAGCAGTACTTC. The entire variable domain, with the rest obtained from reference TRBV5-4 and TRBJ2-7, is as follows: ETGVTQSPTHLIKTRGQQVTLRCSSQSGHNTVSWYQQALGQGPQFIFQYYREEENGRGNFPPRFSGLQFPNYSSELNVNALELDDSALYLCASSLESSYEQYFGPGTRLTVT.

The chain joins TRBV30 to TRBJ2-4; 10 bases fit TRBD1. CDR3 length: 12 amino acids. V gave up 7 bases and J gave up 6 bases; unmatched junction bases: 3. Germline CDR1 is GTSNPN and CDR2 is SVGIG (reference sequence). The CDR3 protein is CAFWTGGNIQYF. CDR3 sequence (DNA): TGTGCCTTCTGGACAGGGGGAAACATTCAGTACTTC. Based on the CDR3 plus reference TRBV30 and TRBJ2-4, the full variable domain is SQTIHQWPATLVQPVGSPLSLECTVEGTSNPNLYWYRQAAGRGLQLLFYSVGIGQISSEVPQNLSASRPQDRQFILSSKKLLLSDSGFYLCAFWTGGNIQYFGAGTRLSVL.

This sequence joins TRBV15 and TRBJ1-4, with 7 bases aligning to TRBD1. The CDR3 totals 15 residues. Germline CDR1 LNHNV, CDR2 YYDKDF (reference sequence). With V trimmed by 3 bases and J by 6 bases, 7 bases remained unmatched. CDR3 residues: CATSSRQGFDEKLFF. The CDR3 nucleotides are TGTGCCACCAGCAGTCGACAGGGCTTCGATGAAAAACTGTTTTTT.

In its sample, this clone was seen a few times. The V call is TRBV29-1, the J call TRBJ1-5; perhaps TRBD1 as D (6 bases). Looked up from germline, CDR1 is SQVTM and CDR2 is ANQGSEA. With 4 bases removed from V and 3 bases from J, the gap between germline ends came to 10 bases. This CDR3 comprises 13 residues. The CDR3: CSVAQGFNQPQHF. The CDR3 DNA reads TGCAGCGTTGCACAGGGTTTCAATCAGCCCCAGCATTTT.

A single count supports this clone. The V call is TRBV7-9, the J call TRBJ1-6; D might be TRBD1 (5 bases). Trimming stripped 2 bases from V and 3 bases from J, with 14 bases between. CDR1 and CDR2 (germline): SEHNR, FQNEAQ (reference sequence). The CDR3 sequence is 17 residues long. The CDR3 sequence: CASSLLEEGDYNSPLHF. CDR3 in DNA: TGTGCCAGCAGCTTATTAGAGGAAGGGGACTATAATTCACCCCTCCACTTT.

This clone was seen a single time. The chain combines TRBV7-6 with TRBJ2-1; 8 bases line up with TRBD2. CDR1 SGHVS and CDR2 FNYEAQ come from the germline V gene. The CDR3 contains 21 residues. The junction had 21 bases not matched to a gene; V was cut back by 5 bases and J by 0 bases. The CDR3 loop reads CASSLRPSGPSQSYSYNEQFF. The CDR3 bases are TGTGCCAGCAGCCTACGTCCTAGCGGGCCATCTCAAAGTTACTCCTACAATGAGCAGTTCTTC. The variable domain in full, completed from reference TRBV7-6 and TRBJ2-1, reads GAGVSQSPRYKVTKRGQDVALRCDPISGHVSLYWYRQALGQGPEFLTYFNYEAQQDKSGLPNDRFSAERPEGSISTLTIQRTEQRDSAMYRCASSLRPSGPSQSYSYNEQFFGPGTRLTVL.

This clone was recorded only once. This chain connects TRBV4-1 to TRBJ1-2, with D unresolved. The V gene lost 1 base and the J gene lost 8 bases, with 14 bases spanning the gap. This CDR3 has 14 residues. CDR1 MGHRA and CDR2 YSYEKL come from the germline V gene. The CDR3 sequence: CASSQVSGLGGYTF. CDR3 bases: TGCGCCAGCAGCCAAGTCTCGGGATTGGGGGGCTACACCTTC.

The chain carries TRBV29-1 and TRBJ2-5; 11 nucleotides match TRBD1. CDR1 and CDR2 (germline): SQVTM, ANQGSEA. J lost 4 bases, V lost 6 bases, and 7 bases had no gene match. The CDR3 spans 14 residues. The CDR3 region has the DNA TGCAGCGTAGAGGGACAGGGGGTAGGAGAGACCCAGTACTTC. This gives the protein CSVEGQGVGETQYF.

The CDR3, as DNA: TGTGCCAGCAGGCGGGGGCGTAACACCGGGGAGCTGTTTTTT. It specifies CASRRGRNTGELFF. This sequence joins TRBV27 and TRBJ2-2; D is possibly TRBD2 (7 bases). The CDR3 loop spans 14 amino acids. From germline, CDR1 is MNHEY and CDR2 SMNVEV (reference sequence). Trimming pared 6 bases from V and 2 bases from J, leaving 10 bases between.

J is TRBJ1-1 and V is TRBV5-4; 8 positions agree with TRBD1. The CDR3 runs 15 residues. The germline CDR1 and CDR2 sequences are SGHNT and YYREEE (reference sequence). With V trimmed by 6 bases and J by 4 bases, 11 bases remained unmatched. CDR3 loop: CASTRFQGASTEAFF. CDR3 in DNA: TGTGCCAGCACAAGGTTCCAGGGGGCTAGCACTGAAGCTTTCTTT.